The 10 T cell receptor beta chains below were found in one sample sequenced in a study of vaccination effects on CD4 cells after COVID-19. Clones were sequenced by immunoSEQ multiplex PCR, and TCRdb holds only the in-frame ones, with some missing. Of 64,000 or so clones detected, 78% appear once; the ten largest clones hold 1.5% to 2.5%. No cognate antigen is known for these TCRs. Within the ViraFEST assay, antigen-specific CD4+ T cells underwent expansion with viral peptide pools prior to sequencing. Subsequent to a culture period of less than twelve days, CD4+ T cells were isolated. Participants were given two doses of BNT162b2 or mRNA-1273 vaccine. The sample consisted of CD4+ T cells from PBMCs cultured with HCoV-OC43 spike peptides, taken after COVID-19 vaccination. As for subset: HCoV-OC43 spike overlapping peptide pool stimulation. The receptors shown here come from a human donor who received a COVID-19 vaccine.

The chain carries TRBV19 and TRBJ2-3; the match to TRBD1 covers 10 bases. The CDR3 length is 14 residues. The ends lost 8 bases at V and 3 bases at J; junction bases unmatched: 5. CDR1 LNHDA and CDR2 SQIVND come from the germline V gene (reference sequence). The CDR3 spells CASGDRGRTDTQYF. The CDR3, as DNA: TGTGCCAGTGGCGACAGGGGGCGAACAGATACGCAGTATTTT.

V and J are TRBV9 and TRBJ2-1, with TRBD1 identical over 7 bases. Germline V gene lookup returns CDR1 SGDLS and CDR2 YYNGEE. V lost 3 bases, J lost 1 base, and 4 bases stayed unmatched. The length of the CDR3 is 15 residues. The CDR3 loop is CASSGQGRSYNEQFF. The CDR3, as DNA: TGTGCCAGCAGCGGACAGGGTAGGTCCTACAATGAGCAGTTCTTC.

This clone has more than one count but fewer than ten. As DNA, the CDR3 is TGCGCCAGCAGCCAAGGACTCGGGCCAGGAAACACCATATATTTT. It yields the protein CASSQGLGPGNTIYF. The chain links TRBV4-3 to TRBJ1-3; D uncertain. CDR1 is LGHNA, CDR2 YSLEER, per germline. The CDR3 consists of 15 residues. V lost 1 base, J lost 4 bases, and 11 bases lay in between.

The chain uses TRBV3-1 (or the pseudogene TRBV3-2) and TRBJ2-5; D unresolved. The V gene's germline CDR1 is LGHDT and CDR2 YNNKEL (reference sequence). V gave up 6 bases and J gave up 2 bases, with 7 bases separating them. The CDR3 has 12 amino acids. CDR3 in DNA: TGTGCCAGCAGGCGGTTACAAGAGACCCAGTACTTC. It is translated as CASRRLQETQYF.

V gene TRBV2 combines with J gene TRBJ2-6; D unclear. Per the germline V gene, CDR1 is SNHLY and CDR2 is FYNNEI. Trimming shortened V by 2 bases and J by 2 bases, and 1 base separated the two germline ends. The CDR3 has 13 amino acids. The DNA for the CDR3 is TGTGCCAGCAGTGAAACTGGGGCCAACGTCCTGACTTTC. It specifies CASSETGANVLTF.

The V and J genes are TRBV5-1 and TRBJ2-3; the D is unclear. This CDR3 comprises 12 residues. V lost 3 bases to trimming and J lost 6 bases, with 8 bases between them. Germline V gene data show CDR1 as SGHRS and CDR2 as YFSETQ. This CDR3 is CASSSLWDTQYF. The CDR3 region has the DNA TGCGCCAGCAGCTCCCTCTGGGATACGCAGTATTTT.

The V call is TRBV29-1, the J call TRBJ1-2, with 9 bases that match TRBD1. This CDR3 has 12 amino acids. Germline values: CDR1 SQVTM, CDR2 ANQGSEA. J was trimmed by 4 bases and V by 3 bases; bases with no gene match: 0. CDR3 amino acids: CSVETGGYGYTF. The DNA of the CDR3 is TGCAGCGTTGAGACAGGGGGCTATGGCTACACCTTC.

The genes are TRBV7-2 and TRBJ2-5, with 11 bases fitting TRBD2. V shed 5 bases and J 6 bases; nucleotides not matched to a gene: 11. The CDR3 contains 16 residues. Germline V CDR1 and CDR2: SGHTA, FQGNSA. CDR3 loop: CASSSSGGAAIKTQYF. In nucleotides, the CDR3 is TGTGCCAGCAGCAGTAGCGGGGGGGCCGCAATAAAGACCCAGTACTTC.

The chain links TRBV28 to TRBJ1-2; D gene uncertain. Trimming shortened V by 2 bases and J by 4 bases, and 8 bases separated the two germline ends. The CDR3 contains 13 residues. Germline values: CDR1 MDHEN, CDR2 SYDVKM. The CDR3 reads CASSLVAFYGYTF. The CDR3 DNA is TGTGCCAGCAGTTTAGTTGCTTTCTATGGCTACACCTTC.

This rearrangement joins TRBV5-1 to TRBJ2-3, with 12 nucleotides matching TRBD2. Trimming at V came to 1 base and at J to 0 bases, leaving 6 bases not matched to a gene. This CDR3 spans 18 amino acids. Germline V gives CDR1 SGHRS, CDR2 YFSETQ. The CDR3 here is CASSLRTSGESSTDTQYF. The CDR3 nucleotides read TGCGCCAGCAGCTTGCGGACTAGCGGGGAGTCTAGCACAGATACGCAGTATTTT. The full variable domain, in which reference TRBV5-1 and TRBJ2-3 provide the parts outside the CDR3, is KAGVTQTPRYLIKTRGQQVTLSCSPISGHRSVSWYQQTPGQGLQFLFEYFSETQRNKGNFPGRFSGRQFSNSRSEMNVSTLELGDSALYLCASSLRTSGESSTDTQYFGPGTRLTVL.